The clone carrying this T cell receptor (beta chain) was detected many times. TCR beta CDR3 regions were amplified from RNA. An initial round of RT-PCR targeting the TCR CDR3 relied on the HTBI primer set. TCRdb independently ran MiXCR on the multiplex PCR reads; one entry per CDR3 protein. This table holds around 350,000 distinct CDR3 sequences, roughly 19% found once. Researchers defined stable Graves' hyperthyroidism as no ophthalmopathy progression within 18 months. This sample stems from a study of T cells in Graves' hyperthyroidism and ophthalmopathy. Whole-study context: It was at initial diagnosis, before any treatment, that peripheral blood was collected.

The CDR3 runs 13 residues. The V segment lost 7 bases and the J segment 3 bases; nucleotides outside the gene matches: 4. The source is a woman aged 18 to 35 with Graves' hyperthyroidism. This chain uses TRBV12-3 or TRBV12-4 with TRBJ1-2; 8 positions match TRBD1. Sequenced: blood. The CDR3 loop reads CASTRTGHYGYTF. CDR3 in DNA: TGTGCCAGCACCCGGACAGGGCACTATGGCTACACCTTC.